This T cell receptor beta chain was profiled in a study of post-analysis software for immune sequencing data. Study-level information: Both relapsing-remitting and secondary progressive multiple sclerosis featured among the disease courses, as did progressive-relapsing multiple sclerosis.

Included in the TCR beta cDNA libraries were unique molecular identifiers. TCRdb processed the PCR reads anew with MiXCR; each CDR3 protein has one entry. The sample yields about 820,000 distinct CDR3 sequences, approximately 53% seen once. With V trimmed by 1 base and J by 4 bases, 5 bases remained unmatched. CDR3 length: 17 residues. Germline CDR1 SGHDN, CDR2 FVKESK. A remark on this clonotype: Its antigen remains unidentified.

Study-level points and caveats: Strong co-clustering by F measure linked samples that shared a preparation batch. The five TRBV segments detected at higher frequency in patients than in controls included TRBV5-6, TRBV5-1 and TRBV20-1. Significantly lower normalized Chao1 diversity was found in patients with multiple sclerosis relative to controls.

The J gene is TRBJ2-5, the V gene TRBV14; TRBD2 matches at 14 bases. This sequence originates from a girl under 18 with multiple sclerosis. The material sequenced was blood. The CDR3 DNA follows: TGTGCCAGCAGCCAAGCAAGGACTAGCGGGAGGCGAGAGACCCAGTACTTC. Its translation is CASSQARTSGRRETQYF. Variable domain in full (rest from reference TRBV14 and TRBJ2-5): EAGVTQFPSHSVIEKGQTVTLRCDPISGHDNLYWYRRVMGKEIKFLLHFVKESKQDESGMPNNRFLAERTGGTYSTLKVQPAELEDSGVYFCASSQARTSGRRETQYFGPGTRLLVL.